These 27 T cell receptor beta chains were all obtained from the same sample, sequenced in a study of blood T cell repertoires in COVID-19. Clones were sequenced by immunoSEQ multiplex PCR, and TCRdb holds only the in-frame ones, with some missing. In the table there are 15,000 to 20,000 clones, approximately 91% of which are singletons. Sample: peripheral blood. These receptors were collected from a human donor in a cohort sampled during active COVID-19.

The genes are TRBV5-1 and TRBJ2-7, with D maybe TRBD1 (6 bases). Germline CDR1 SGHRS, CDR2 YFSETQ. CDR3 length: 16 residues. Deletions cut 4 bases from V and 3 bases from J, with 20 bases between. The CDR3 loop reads CASSPGAVSTDYEQYF. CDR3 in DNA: TGCGCCAGCAGCCCAGGGGCGGTATCGACGGACTACGAGCAGTACTTC.

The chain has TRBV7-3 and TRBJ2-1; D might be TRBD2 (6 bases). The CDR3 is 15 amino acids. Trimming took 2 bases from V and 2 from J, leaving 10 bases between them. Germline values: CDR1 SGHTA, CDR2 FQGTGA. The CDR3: CASSLLGGPYNEQFF. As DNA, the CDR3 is TGTGCCAGCAGCTTACTGGGGGGTCCCTACAATGAGCAGTTCTTC.

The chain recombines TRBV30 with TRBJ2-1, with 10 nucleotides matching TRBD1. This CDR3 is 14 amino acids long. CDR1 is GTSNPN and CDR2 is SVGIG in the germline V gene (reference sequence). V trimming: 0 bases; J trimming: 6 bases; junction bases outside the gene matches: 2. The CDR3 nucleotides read TGTGCCTGGAGTGTTGGGACAGGGGTCAATGAGCAGTTCTTC. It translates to CAWSVGTGVNEQFF.

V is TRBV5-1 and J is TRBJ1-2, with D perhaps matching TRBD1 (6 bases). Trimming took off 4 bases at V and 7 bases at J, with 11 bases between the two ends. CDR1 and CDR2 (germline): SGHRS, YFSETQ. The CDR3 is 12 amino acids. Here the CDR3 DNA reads TGCGCCAGCAGCCCTGGACAGTTTGGCTACACCTTC. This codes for CASSPGQFGYTF.

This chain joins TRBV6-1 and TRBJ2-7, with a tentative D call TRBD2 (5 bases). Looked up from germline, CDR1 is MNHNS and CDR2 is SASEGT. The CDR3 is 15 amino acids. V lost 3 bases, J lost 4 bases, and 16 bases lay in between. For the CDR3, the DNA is TGTGCCAGCAGTGACCCGGGATCTCGAAGGTACGAGCAGTACTTC. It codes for CASSDPGSRRYEQYF.

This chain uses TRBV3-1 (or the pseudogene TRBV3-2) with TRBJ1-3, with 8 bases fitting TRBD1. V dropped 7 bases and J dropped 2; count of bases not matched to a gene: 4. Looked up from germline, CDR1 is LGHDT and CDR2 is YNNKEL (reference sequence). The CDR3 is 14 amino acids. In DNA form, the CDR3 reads TGTGCCAGCACCCGGACAGGGCCTGGAAACACCATATATTTT. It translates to CASTRTGPGNTIYF.

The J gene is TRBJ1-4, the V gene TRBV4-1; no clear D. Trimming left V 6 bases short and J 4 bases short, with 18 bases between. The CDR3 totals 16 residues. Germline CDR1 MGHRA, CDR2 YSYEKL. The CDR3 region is CASRHSSGAGNEKLFF. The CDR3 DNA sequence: TGCGCCAGCAGACACTCTTCTGGTGCGGGTAATGAAAAACTGTTTTTT.

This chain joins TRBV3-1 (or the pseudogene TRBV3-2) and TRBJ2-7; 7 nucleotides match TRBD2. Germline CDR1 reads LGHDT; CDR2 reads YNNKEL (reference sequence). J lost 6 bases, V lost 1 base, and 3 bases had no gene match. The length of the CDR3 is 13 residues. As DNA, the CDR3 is TGTGCCAGCAGCCAAGTCCGGACTAGCGAGCAGTACTTC. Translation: CASSQVRTSEQYF.

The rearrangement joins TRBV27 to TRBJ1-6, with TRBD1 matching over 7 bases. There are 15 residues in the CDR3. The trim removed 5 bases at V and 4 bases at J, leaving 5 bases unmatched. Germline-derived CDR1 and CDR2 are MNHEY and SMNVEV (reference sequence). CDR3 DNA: TGTGCCAGCAGTCGCACGGGACAGTATAATTCACCCCTCCACTTT. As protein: CASSRTGQYNSPLHF.

The DNA of the CDR3 is TGTGCCAGCAGAGGGGGGGGACAGGGGGTTGGACTGCGCGGCTACACCTTC. Its protein product is CASRGGGQGVGLRGYTF. This chain uses TRBV25-1 with TRBJ1-2; 11 bases map to TRBD1. The CDR3 totals 17 residues. Germline CDR1 MGHDK, CDR2 SYGVNS. The ends lost 6 bases at V and 8 bases at J; junction bases unmatched: 17.

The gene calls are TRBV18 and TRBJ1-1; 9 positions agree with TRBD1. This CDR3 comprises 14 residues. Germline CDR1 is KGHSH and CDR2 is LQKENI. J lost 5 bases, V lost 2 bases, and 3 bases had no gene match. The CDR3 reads CASSPTGQGTEAFF. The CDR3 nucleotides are TGTGCCAGCTCACCAACGGGACAGGGAACTGAAGCTTTCTTT.

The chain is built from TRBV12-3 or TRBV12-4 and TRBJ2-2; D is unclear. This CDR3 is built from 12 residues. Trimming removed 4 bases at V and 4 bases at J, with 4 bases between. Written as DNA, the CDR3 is TGTGCCAGCAGTTATAGCACCGGGGAGCTGTTTTTT. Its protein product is CASSYSTGELFF.

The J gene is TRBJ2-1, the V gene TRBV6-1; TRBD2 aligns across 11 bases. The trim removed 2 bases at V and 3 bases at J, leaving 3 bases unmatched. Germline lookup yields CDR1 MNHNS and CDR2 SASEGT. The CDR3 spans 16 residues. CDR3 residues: CASSEIAGGIYNEQFF. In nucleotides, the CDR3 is TGTGCCAGCAGTGAAATAGCGGGGGGGATCTACAATGAGCAGTTCTTC.

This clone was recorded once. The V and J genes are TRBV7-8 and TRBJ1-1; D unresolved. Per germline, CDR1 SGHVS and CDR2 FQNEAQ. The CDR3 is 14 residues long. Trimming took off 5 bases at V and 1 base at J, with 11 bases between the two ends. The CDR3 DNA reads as TGTGCCAGCAGCCCGGGTCCTACGAACACTGAAGCTTTCTTT. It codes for CASSPGPTNTEAFF. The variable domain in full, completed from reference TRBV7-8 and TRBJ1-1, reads GAGVSQSPRYKVAKRGQDVALRCDPISGHVSLFWYQQALGQGPEFLTYFQNEAQLDKSGLPSDRFFAERPEGSVSTLKIQRTQQEDSAVYLCASSPGPTNTEAFFGQGTRLTVV.

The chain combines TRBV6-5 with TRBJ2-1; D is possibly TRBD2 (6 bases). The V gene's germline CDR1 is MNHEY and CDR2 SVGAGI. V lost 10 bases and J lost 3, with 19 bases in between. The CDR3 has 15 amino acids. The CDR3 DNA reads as TGTGCCACTAATTACGGGAGAGACTACTACAATGAGCAGTTCTTC. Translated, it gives CATNYGRDYYNEQFF.

CDR3 in DNA: TGTGCCAGCAGCTGGCGGGGACGGCATGAAAAACTGTTTTTT. Translating it yields CASSWRGRHEKLFF. This chain uses TRBV6-5 with TRBJ1-4; TRBD1 might be the D (5 bases). The CDR3 runs 14 residues. Trimming took 6 bases from V and 6 from J, leaving 14 bases between them. The germline V gene encodes CDR1 MNHEY and CDR2 SVGAGI.

The CDR3 DNA reads as TGTGCCAGTAGTAGTACAGGGGACACTGAAGCTTTCTTT. Its translation is CASSSTGDTEAFF. The chain uses TRBV19 and TRBJ1-1, with TRBD1 matching 7 bases. This CDR3 has 13 residues. From germline, CDR1 is LNHDA and CDR2 SQIVND (reference sequence). The V and J ends lost 4 bases and 3 bases, in that order; junction bases with no gene match: 2.

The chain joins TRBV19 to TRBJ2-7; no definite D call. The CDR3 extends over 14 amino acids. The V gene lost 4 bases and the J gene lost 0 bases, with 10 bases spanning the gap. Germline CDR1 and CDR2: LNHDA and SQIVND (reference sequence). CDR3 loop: CASSKDPSSYEQYF. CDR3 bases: TGTGCCAGTAGTAAGGATCCTAGCTCCTACGAGCAGTACTTC.

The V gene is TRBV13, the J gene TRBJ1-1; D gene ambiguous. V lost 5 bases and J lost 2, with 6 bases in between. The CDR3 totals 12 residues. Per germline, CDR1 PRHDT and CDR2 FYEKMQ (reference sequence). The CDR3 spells CASSHSNTEAFF. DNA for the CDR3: TGTGCCAGCAGCCATTCAAACACTGAAGCTTTCTTT.

CDR3 in amino acids: CASSENYSGTGLYGYTF. As DNA, the CDR3 is TGTGCCAGCAGTGAAAACTATTCGGGGACAGGGTTGTATGGCTACACCTTC. V and J are TRBV6-1 and TRBJ1-2; 9 bases map to TRBD1. The germline V gene has CDR1 MNHNS and CDR2 SASEGT. The CDR3 covers 17 residues. Unmatched junction bases numbered 12, after V lost 2 bases and J lost 5 bases.

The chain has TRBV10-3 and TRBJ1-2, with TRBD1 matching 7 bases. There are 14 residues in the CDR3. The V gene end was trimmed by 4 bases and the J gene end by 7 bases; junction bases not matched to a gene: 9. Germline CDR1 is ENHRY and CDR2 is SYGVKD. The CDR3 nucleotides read TGTGCCATCAGTGGGACAGGCTCCTCTAGTGGCTACACCTTC. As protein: CAISGTGSSSGYTF.

CDR3 in DNA: TGTGCCAGCACCCTACTAGCGGGGGGAACAGATACGCAGTATTTT. Its translation: CASTLLAGGTDTQYF. The genes are TRBV7-2 and TRBJ2-3; TRBD2 matches at 12 bases. Germline loops: CDR1 SGHTA, CDR2 FQGNSA. With 7 bases clipped from V and 3 bases from J, the junction kept 5 bases outside the gene matches. This CDR3 has 15 amino acids. Using reference TRBV7-2 and TRBJ2-3 for the parts outside the CDR3, the full variable domain is GAGVSQSPSNKVTEKGKDVELRCDPISGHTALYWYRQSLGQGLEFLIYFQGNSAPDKSGLPSDRFSAERTGGSVSTLTIQRTQQEDSAVYLCASTLLAGGTDTQYFGPGTRLTVL.

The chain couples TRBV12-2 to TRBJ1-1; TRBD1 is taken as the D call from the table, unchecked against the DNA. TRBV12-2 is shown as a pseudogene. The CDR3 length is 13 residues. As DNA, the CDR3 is TGTGCAACCAGACAGGGGATGAACACTGAAGCTTTCTTT. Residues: CATRQGMNTEAFF.

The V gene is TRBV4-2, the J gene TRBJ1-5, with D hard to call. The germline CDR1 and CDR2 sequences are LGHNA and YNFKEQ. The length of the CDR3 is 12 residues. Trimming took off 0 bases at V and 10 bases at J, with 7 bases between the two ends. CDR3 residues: CASSQEVGPQHF. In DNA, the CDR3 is TGTGCCAGCAGCCAAGAGGTCGGTCCCCAGCATTTT.

CDR3 coding DNA: TGTGCCTGGAGTGTATATCAGGGGTCGCATTCACCCCTCCACTTT. Its translation is CAWSVYQGSHSPLHF. The chain carries TRBV30 and TRBJ1-6, with a tentative D call TRBD1 (6 bases). The CDR3 has 15 residues. Between the trimmed V and J ends, which lost 0 bases and 8 bases, there was a span of 14 bases. The germline V gene encodes CDR1 GTSNPN and CDR2 SVGIG (reference sequence).

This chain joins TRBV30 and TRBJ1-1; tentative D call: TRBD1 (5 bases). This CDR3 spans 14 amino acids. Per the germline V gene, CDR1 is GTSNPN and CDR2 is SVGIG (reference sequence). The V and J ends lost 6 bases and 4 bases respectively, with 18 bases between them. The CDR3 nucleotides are TGTGCCTGCGACACCGTTGGGGGGGGCACTGAAGCTTTCTTT. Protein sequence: CACDTVGGGTEAFF.

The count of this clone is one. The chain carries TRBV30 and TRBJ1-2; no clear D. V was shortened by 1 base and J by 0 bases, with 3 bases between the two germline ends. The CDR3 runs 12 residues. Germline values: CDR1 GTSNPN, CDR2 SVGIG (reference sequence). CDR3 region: CAWSGPNYGYTF. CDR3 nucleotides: TGTGCCTGGAGTGGGCCTAACTATGGCTACACCTTC.